This TCR beta chain was sequenced in a study of Tregs in tolerant kidney transplant recipients. About this clone itself: Antigen unknown.

The nonmyeloablative bone marrow transplants came from related graft donors, with transient mixed chimerism. Unstimulated regulatory T cells (CD4+CD25+CD127-), CD4+CD25- non-regulatory cells, CD4 and CD8 cells were FACS-sorted from thawed PBMCs. Data came from immunoSEQ multiplex PCR; TCRdb stores just in-frame clones and leaves some out. The data hold 90,000 or so clones, with over 85% observed a single time. This CDR3 has 15 amino acids. Notes on the study in general: Some patients' samples used different primers over time, so nucleotide sequences weren't comparable. Antigen-driven expansion was suggested because donor-specific Tregs expanded more than all Tregs in tolerant patients. Activated donor B cell expansion appeared to reveal the most relevant donor-specific TCRbeta repertoire.

This receptor was taken from a human patient who received a combined kidney and bone marrow transplant. Some T cells may be transferred from the graft donor. The sample consisted of CD4+ T cells from blood (PBMCs), taken 12 months after the transplant. The chain carries TRBV21-1 and TRBJ2-1; the table calls TRBD1, which could not be checked here. TRBV21-1 is a documented pseudogene. The CDR3 loop reads CASSKDRGSYNEQFF. CDR3 DNA sequence: TGTGCCAGCAGCAAGGACAGGGGCTCCTACAATGAGCAGTTCTTC.